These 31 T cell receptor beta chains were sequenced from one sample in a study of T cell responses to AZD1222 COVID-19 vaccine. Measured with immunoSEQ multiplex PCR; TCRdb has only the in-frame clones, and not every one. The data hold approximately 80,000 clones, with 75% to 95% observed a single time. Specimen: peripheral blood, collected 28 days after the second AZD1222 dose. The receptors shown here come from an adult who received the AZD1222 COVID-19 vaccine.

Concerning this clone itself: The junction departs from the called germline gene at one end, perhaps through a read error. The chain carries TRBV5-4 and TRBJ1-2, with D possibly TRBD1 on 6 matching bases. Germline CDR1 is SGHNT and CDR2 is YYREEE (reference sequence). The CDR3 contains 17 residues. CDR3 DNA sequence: TGTACCAGCAGAGGGGTCGGGGGCGTTCTCAGCGGGGATGGCTACACCTTC. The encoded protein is CTSRGVGGVLSGDGYTF.

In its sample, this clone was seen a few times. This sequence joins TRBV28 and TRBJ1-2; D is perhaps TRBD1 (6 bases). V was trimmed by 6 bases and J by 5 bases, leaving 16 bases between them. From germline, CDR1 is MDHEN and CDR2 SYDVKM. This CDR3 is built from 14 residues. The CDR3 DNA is TGTGCCAGCAGCCCCTTAGGGACAAGGTATGGCTACACCTTC. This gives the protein CASSPLGTRYGYTF.

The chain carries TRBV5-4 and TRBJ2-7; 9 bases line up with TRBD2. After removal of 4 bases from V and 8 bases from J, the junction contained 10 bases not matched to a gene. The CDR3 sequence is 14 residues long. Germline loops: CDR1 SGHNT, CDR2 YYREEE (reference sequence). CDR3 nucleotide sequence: TGTGCCAGCAGCGTTAGCGGGAGTAAGATCAAGCAGTACTTC. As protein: CASSVSGSKIKQYF.

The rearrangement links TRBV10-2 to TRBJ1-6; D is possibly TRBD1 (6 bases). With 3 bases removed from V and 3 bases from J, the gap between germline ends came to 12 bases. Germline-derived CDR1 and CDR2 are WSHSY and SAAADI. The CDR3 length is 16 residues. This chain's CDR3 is CASSEPQGRYNSPLHF. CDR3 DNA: TGCGCCAGCAGTGAACCACAGGGTCGCTATAATTCACCCCTCCACTTT.

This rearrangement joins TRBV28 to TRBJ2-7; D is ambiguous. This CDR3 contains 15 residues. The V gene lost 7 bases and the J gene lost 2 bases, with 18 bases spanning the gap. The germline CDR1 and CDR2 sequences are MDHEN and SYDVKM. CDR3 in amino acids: CASISRPGRTYEQYF. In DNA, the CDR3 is TGTGCCAGCATCTCCCGCCCCGGGCGTACCTACGAGCAGTACTTC.

CDR3 coding DNA: TGTGCCAGCAGCCAGACAGAATACGAGCAGTACTTC. Translating gives CASSQTEYEQYF. The chain couples TRBV7-9 to TRBJ2-7, with a possible D match to TRBD1 (5 bases). The CDR3 length is 12 residues. Germline V gene sequence: CDR1 SEHNR, CDR2 FQNEAQ (reference sequence). V was pared by 5 bases and J by 4 bases, with 9 bases between.

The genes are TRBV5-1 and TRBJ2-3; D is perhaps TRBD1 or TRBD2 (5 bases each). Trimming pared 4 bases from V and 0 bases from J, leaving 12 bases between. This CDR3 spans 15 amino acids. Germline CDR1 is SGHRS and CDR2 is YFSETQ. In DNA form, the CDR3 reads TGCGCCAGCAGCGTGGGGGAGTCTAGCACAGATACGCAGTATTTT. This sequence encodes CASSVGESSTDTQYF.

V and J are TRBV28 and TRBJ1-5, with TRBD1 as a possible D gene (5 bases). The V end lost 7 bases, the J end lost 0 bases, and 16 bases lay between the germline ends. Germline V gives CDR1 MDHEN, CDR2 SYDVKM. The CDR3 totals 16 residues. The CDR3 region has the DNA TGTGCCAGCATCCCAAAATGGGGGGATAGCAATCAGCCCCAGCATTTT. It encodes CASIPKWGDSNQPQHF.

CDR3 loop: CASGESTGNQPQHF. CDR3 sequence (DNA): TGTGCCAGCGGGGAATCGACGGGAAATCAGCCCCAGCATTTT. V is TRBV28 and J is TRBJ1-5; D unclear. Between the trimmed V and J ends, which lost 8 bases and 4 bases, there was a span of 15 bases. Germline CDR1 MDHEN, CDR2 SYDVKM. The CDR3 extends over 14 amino acids.

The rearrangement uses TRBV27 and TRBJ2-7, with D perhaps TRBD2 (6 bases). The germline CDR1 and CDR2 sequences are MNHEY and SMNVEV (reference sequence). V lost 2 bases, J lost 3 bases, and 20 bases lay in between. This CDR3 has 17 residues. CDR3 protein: CASSLIGVGRLYYEQYF. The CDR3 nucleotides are TGTGCCAGCAGTTTAATCGGCGTGGGGAGGCTTTACTACGAGCAGTACTTC.

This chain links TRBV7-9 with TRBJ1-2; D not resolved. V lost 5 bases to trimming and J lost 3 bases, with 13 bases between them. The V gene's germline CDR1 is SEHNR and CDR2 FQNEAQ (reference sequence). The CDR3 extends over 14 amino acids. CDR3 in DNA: TGTGCCAGCAGCCCGACACCTTCATACTATGGCTACACCTTC. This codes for CASSPTPSYYGYTF.

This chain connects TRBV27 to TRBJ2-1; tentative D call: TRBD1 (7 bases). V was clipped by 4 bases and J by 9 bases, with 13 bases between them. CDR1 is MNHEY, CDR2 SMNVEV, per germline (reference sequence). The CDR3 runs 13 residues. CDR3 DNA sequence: TGTGCCAGCAGTTCCCACAGGGGAGGTGAGCAGTTCTTC. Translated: CASSSHRGGEQFF.

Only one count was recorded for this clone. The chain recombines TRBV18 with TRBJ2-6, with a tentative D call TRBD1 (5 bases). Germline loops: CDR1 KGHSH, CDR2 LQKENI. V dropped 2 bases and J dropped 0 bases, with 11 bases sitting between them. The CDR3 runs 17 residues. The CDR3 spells CASSPSGQLSGANVLTF. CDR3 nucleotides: TGTGCCAGCTCACCATCCGGACAACTCTCTGGGGCCAACGTCCTGACTTTC. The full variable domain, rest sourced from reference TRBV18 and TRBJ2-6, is NAGVMQNPRHLVRRRGQEARLRCSPMKGHSHVYWYRQLPEEGLKFMVYLQKENIIDESGMPKERFSAEFPKEGPSILRIQQVVRGDSAAYFCASSPSGQLSGANVLTFGAGSRLTVL.

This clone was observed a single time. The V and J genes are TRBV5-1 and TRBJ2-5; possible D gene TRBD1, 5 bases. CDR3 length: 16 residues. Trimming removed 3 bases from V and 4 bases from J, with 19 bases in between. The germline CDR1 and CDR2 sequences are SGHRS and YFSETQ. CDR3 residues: CASSSGDSLSLETQYF. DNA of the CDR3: TGCGCCAGCAGCTCAGGAGACAGCCTATCGTTAGAGACCCAGTACTTC.

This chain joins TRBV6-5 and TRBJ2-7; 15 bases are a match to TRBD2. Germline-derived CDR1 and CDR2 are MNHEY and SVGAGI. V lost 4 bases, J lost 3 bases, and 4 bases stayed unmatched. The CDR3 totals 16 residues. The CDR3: CASSLGLAGGVYEQYF. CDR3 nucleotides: TGTGCCAGCAGTTTGGGACTAGCGGGAGGAGTCTACGAGCAGTACTTC.

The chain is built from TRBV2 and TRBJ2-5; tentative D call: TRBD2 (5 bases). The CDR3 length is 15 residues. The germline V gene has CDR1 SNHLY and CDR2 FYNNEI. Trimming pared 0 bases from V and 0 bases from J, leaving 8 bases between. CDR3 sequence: CASSEARANQETQYF. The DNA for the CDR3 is TGTGCCAGCAGTGAAGCGAGGGCGAACCAAGAGACCCAGTACTTC.

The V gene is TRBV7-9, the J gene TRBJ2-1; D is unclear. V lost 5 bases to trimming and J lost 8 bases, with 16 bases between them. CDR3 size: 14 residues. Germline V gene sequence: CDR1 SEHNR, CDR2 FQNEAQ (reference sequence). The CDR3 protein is CASSQMDVNHEQFF. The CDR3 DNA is TGTGCCAGCAGCCAAATGGACGTGAACCATGAGCAGTTCTTC. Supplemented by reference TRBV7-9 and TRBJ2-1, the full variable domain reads DTGVSQNPRHKITKRGQNVTFRCDPISEHNRLYWYRQTLGQGPEFLTYFQNEAQLEKSRLLSDRFSAERPKGSFSTLEIQRTEQGDSAMYLCASSQMDVNHEQFFGPGTRLTVL.

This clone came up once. The CDR3 DNA follows: TGCGCCAGCAGCCAAGGAATCCAGGTTCCAGACAATTCACCCCTCCACTTT. This sequence encodes CASSQGIQVPDNSPLHF. V and J are TRBV4-3 and TRBJ1-6; D gene ambiguous. Germline V gives CDR1 LGHNA, CDR2 YSLEER. The length of the CDR3 is 17 residues. The V end lost 1 base, the J end lost 7 bases, and 17 bases lay between the germline ends.

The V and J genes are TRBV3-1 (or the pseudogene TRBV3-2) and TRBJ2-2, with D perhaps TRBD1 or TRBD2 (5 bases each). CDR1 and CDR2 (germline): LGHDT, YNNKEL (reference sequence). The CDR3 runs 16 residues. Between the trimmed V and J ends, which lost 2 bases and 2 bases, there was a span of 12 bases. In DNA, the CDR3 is TGTGCCAGCAGCCAACGGGGCTCATCAAACACCGGGGAGCTGTTTTTT. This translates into CASSQRGSSNTGELFF.

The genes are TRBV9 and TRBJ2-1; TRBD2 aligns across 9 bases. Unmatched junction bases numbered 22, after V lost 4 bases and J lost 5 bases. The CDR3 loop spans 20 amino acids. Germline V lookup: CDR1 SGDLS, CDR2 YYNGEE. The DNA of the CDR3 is TGTGCCAGCAGCCCGGGGAAGGGGGGAGCGGGAGGTTCGAGGCACAATGAGCAGTTCTTC. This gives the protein CASSPGKGGAGGSRHNEQFF.

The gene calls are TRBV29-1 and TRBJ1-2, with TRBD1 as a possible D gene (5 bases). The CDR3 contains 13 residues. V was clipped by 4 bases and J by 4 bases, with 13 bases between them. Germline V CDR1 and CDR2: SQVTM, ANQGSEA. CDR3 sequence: CSVAGEDSYGYTF. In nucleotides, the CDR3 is TGCAGCGTTGCGGGGGAAGATAGCTATGGCTACACCTTC.

This CDR3 is CASSPPRGYDYTF. CDR3 DNA: TGTGCCAGCAGTCCACCTCGGGGCTACGACTACACCTTC. The chain has TRBV28 and TRBJ1-2; perhaps TRBD1 as D (5 bases). From germline, CDR1 is MDHEN and CDR2 SYDVKM. V shed 5 bases and J shed 10 bases, with 17 bases lying between them. CDR3 size: 13 residues.

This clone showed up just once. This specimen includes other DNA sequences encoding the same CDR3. The CDR3, as DNA: TGTGCCAGCAGCTTAGTCGCTCGGGGGGGGACCCAGCATTTT. Amino acids: CASSLVARGGTQHF. This chain joins TRBV7-2 and TRBJ1-5, with TRBD1 as a possible D gene (5 bases). V was clipped by 1 base and J by 11 bases, with 15 bases between them. The length of the CDR3 is 14 residues. From germline, CDR1 is SGHTA and CDR2 FQGNSA.

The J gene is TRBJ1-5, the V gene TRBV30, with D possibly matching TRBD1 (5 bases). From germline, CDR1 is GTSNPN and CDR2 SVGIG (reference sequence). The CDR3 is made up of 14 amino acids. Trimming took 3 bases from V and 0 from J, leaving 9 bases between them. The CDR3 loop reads CAWRGVNSNQPQHF. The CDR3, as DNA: TGTGCCTGGAGGGGGGTTAATAGCAATCAGCCCCAGCATTTT.

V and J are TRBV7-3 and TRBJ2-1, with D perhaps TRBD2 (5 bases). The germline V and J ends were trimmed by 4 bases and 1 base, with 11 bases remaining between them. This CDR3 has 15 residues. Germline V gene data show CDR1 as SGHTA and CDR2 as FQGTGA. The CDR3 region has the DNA TGTGCCAGCAGCTCCGTCGCGGGTTCCTACAATGAGCAGTTCTTC. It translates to CASSSVAGSYNEQFF.

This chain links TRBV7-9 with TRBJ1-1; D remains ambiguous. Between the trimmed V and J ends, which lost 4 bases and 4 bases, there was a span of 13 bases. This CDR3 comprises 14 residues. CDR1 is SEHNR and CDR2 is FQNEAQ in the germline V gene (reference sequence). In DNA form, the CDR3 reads TGTGCCAGCAGCTCCTCTGGTTTTTTCACTGAAGCTTTCTTT. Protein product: CASSSSGFFTEAFF.

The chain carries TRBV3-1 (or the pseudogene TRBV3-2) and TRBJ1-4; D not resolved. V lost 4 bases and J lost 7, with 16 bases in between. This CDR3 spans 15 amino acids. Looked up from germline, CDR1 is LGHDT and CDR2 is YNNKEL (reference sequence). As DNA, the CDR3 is TGTGCCAGCAGCCCCCGAGGAGGGATAGGTGAAAAACTGTTTTTT. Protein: CASSPRGGIGEKLFF.

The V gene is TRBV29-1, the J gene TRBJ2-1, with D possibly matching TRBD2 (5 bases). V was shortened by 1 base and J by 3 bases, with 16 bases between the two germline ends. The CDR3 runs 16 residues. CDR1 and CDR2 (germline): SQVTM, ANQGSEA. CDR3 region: CSVEVGKASSYNEQFF. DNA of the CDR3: TGCAGCGTTGAAGTGGGTAAGGCTAGCAGCTACAATGAGCAGTTCTTC.

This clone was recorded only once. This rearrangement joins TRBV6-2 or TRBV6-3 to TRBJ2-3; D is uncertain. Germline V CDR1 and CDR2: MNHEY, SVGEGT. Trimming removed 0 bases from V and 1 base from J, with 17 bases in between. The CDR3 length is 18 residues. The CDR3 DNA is TGTGCCAGCAGTTACTCTTTTCTCAGAGGAGAGGGCACAGATACGCAGTATTTT. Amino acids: CASSYSFLRGEGTDTQYF.

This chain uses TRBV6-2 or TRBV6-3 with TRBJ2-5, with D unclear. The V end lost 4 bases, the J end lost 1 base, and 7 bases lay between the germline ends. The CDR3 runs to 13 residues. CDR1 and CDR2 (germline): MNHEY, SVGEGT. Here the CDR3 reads CASSFAVQETQYF. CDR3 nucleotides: TGTGCCAGCAGTTTCGCGGTCCAAGAGACCCAGTACTTC.

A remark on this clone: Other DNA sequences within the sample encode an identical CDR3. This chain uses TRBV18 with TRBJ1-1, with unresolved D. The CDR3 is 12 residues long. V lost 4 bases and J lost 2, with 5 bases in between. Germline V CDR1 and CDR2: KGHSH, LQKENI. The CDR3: CASSQGNTEAFF. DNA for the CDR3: TGTGCCAGCTCACAGGGTAACACTGAAGCTTTCTTT.